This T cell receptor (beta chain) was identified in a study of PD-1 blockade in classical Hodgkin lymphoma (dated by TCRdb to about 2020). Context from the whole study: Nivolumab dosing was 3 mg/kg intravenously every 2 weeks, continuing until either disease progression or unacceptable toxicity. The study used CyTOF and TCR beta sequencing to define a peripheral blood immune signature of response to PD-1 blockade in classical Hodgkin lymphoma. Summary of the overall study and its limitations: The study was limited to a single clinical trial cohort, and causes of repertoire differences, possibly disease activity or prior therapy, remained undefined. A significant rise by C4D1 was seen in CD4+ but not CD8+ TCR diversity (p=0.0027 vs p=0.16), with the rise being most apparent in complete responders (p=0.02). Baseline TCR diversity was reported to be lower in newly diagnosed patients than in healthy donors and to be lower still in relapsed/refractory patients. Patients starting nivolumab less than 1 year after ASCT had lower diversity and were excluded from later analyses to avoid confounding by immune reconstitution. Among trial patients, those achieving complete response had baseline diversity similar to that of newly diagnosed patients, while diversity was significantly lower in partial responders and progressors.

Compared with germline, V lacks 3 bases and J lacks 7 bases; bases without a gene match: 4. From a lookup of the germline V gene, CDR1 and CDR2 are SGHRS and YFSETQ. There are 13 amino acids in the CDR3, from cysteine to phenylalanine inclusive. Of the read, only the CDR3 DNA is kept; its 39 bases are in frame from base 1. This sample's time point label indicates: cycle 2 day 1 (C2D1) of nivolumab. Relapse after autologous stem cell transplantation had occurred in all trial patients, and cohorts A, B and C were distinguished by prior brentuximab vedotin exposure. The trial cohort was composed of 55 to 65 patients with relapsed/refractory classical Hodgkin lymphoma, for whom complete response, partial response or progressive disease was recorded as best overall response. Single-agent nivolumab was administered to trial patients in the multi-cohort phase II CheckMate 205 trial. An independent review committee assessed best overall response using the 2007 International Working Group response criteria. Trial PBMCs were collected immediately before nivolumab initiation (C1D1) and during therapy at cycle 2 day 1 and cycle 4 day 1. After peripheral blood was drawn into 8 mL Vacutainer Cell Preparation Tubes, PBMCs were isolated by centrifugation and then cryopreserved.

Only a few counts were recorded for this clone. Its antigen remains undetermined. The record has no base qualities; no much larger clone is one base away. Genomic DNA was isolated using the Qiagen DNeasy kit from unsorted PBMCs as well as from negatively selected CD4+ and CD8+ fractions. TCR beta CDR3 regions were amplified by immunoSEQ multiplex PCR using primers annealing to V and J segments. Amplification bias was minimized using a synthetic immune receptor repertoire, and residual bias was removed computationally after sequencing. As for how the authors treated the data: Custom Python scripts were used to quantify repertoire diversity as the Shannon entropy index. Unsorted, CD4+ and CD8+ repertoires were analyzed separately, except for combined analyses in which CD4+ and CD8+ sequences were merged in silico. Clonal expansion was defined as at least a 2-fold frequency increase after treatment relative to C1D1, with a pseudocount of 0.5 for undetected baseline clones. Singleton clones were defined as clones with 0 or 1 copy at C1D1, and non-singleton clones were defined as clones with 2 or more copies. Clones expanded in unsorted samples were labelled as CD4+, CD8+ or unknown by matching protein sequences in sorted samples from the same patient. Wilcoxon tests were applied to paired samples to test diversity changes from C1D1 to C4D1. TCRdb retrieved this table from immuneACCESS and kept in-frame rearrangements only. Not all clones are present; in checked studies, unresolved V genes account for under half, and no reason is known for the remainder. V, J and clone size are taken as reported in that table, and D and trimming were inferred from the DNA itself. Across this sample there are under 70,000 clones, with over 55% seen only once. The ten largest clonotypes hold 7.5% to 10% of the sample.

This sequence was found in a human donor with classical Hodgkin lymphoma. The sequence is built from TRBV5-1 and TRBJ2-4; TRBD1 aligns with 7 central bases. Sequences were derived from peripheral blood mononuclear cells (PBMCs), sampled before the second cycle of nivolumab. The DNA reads TGCGCCAGCAGCTCCGGACAGGCCAACATTCAGTACTTC. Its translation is CASSSGQANIQYF.